Listed here are 18 T cell receptor beta chains from one sample, sequenced in a study of T cells after yellow fever vaccination. TCRdb reprocessed the 5' RACE reads via MiXCR and lists one record per CDR3 protein. There are some 200,000 distinct CDR3 sequences in the sample; around 3.1% occur only once, and approximately 3.5% lies in the top ten. The material was CD4+ T cells sorted from PBMCs, obtained 10 days after the yellow fever booster vaccination. The receptors were sampled from a man in his late teens or twenties who received the YFV17D yellow fever vaccine.

Many counts were recorded for this clonotype. The V and J genes are TRBV3-1 and TRBJ1-6; maybe TRBD1 (5 bases). This CDR3 contains 16 residues. Deletions cut 3 bases from V and 5 bases from J, with 14 bases between. The germline V gene encodes CDR1 LGHDT and CDR2 YNNKEL (reference sequence). The CDR3 bases are TGTGCCAGCAGCCATGGCTGGGGCAGAAATAATTCACCCCTCCACTTT. Residues: CASSHGWGRNNSPLHF.

This clonotype was seen ten or more times. The genes are TRBV5-1 and TRBJ1-1; no definite D call. The CDR3 loop spans 11 amino acids. CDR1 is SGHRS, CDR2 YFSETQ, per germline. With 5 bases removed from V and 1 base from J, the gap between germline ends came to 3 bases. The CDR3 sequence: CASRGNTEAFF. The DNA of the CDR3 is TGCGCCAGCAGAGGGAACACTGAAGCTTTCTTT.

A few counts support this clonotype. The rearrangement links TRBV5-1 to TRBJ1-1; D is unresolved. The V gene's germline CDR1 is SGHRS and CDR2 YFSETQ. CDR3 length equals 13 residues. V shed 0 bases and J shed 5 bases, with 8 bases lying between them. CDR3 in amino acids: CASSLEGSTEAFF. DNA for the CDR3: TGCGCCAGCAGCTTGGAGGGCAGTACTGAAGCTTTCTTT.

This clonotype was seen at least ten times. The CDR3 bases are TGTGCCAGCAGCCCCTTGGGGGGGAGGTACAATGAGCAGTTCTTC. It is translated as CASSPLGGRYNEQFF. This chain joins TRBV7-2 and TRBJ2-1; the match to TRBD2 covers 7 bases. CDR1 is SGHTA and CDR2 is FQGNSA in the germline V gene. The CDR3 sequence is 15 residues long. V dropped 5 bases and J dropped 4; count of bases not matched to a gene: 8. Variable domain in full (rest from reference TRBV7-2 and TRBJ2-1): GAGVSQSPSNKVTEKGKDVELRCDPISGHTALYWYRQSLGQGLEFLIYFQGNSAPDKSGLPSDRFSAERTGGSVSTLTIQRTQQEDSAVYLCASSPLGGRYNEQFFGPGTRLTVL.

The J gene is TRBJ1-5, the V gene TRBV5-5; D is ambiguous. Germline V gene lookup returns CDR1 SGHKS and CDR2 YYEKEE (reference sequence). Trimming pared 2 bases from V and 3 bases from J, leaving 9 bases between. This CDR3 is 14 amino acids long. The CDR3 region is CASSFLVLNQPQHF. The DNA for the CDR3 is TGTGCCAGCAGCTTTCTTGTCCTCAATCAGCCCCAGCATTTT.

This clonotype appeared many times. CDR3 region: CASTYGGGAGYEQYF. Written as DNA, the CDR3 is TGTGCCAGCACTTATGGAGGGGGGGCCGGCTACGAGCAGTACTTC. V and J are TRBV7-2 and TRBJ2-7; tentative D call: TRBD2 (7 bases). This CDR3 comprises 15 residues. Germline V lookup: CDR1 SGHTA, CDR2 FQGNSA. Trimming removed 7 bases from V and 3 bases from J, with 19 bases in between.

This clonotype has more than one count but fewer than ten. The CDR3 nucleotides read TGTGCCAGCAGTCCTTATAGGGCTATGAGGAACATTCAGTACTTC. Protein sequence: CASSPYRAMRNIQYF. The chain recombines TRBV12-3 or TRBV12-4 with TRBJ2-4; unclear D gene. The CDR3 spans 15 residues. V was trimmed by 5 bases and J by 7 bases, leaving 18 bases between them.

This chain uses TRBV25-1 with TRBJ1-1, with D possibly matching TRBD1 (5 bases). V was cut by 1 base and J by 5 bases, with 14 bases left in between. Germline lookup yields CDR1 MGHDK and CDR2 SYGVNS. The CDR3 totals 15 residues. In nucleotides, the CDR3 is TGTGCCAGCAGTGAATTCCGGGGGATGGGAACTGAAGCTTTCTTT. It specifies CASSEFRGMGTEAFF.

The chain employs TRBV18 and TRBJ1-4; TRBD1 agrees at 7 bases. The CDR3 loop spans 14 amino acids. V shed 3 bases and J 7 bases; nucleotides not matched to a gene: 5. CDR1 and CDR2 from the germline V gene are KGHSH and LQKENI. The CDR3, as DNA: TGTGCCAGCTCACCTACAGGGGCCATTGAAAAACTGTTTTTT. This gives the protein CASSPTGAIEKLFF.

This clonotype was counted many times. This chain connects TRBV20-1 to TRBJ2-5, with no clear D. The germline V and J ends were trimmed by 3 bases and 5 bases, with 10 bases remaining between them. The CDR3 length is 12 residues. The V gene's germline CDR1 is DFQATT and CDR2 SNEGSKA (reference sequence). The CDR3 nucleotides are TGCAGTGCTAGGAGGCTAGAGGAGACCCAGTACTTC. Protein: CSARRLEETQYF.

The sample holds many counts of this clonotype. V gene TRBV6-5 combines with J gene TRBJ1-6; tentatively, D is TRBD1 (6 bases). The CDR3 is made up of 16 amino acids. CDR1 is MNHEY and CDR2 is SVGAGI in the germline V gene. Deletions cut 5 bases from V and 7 bases from J, with 18 bases between. CDR3 bases: TGTGCCAGCAGTAAACAGGGTTTAATCGAGAATTCACCCCTCCACTTT. It codes for CASSKQGLIENSPLHF.

The rearrangement links TRBV12-3 or TRBV12-4 to TRBJ2-2, with TRBD2 matching 9 bases. The V gene end was trimmed by 5 bases and the J gene end by 8 bases; junction bases not matched to a gene: 6. The CDR3 is made up of 14 amino acids. For the CDR3, the DNA is TGTGCCAGCAGTCTCGGGACTAGCTGGGGGGAGCTGTTTTTT. Translated: CASSLGTSWGELFF.

This clonotype was observed a handful of times. V gene TRBV5-1 combines with J gene TRBJ1-1; 8 bases fit TRBD1. Germline CDR1 is SGHRS and CDR2 is YFSETQ. Unmatched junction bases numbered 4, after V lost 5 bases and J lost 1 base. The CDR3 has 14 residues. The CDR3 region is CASRKTGENTEAFF. CDR3 DNA: TGCGCCAGCAGGAAGACAGGGGAGAACACTGAAGCTTTCTTT.

This clonotype was detected only a few times. The chain recombines TRBV6-5 with TRBJ2-5, with unresolved D. This CDR3 contains 14 residues. Germline loops: CDR1 MNHEY, CDR2 SVGAGI. V lost 0 bases to trimming and J lost 2 bases, with 7 bases between them. The CDR3 sequence: CASSYSIGQETQYF. CDR3 coding DNA: TGTGCCAGCAGTTACTCGATAGGTCAAGAGACCCAGTACTTC.

The table lists this clonotype with many counts. The genes are TRBV7-2 and TRBJ1-4; maybe TRBD1 (5 bases). This CDR3 contains 15 residues. CDR1 is SGHTA, CDR2 FQGNSA, per germline. Between the trimmed V and J ends, which lost 5 bases and 2 bases, there was a span of 12 bases. The CDR3 DNA follows: TGTGCCAGCAGCGCGCAGGGTGGCACTAATGAAAAACTGTTTTTT. Protein sequence: CASSAQGGTNEKLFF.

Regarding this clonotype: Germline and junction disagree at one end, which may indicate a read error. The chain couples TRBV4-2 to TRBJ1-3; no reliable D call. Germline V gene sequence: CDR1 LGHNA, CDR2 YNFKEQ. The CDR3 contains 16 residues. CDR3 protein: CARSQELVRSGNTIYF. CDR3 sequence (DNA): TGTGCCAGAAGCCAAGAGTTAGTTCGCTCTGGAAACACCATATATTTT.

The sample holds a few counts of this clonotype. The genes are TRBV7-9 and TRBJ2-7, with 9 nucleotides matching TRBD1. Germline loops: CDR1 SEHNR, CDR2 FQNEAQ (reference sequence). The V and J ends lost 5 bases and 4 bases, in that order; junction bases with no gene match: 12. The CDR3 covers 16 residues. In DNA, the CDR3 is TGTGCCAGCAGCCCACTCACCGGGACAGGGACATACGAGCAGTACGTC. The encoded protein is CASSPLTGTGTYEQYV.

This clonotype was seen at least ten times. This chain links TRBV7-9 with TRBJ2-4, with D maybe TRBD1 (6 bases). Deletions cut 0 bases from V and 5 bases from J, with 8 bases between. The CDR3 extends over 14 amino acids. Germline V CDR1 and CDR2: SEHNR, FQNEAQ (reference sequence). The CDR3 DNA reads as TGTGCCAGCAGCTTAGCGGGGGCGGAAAACATTCAGTACTTC. Translation gives CASSLAGAENIQYF. Filled out from reference TRBV7-9 and TRBJ2-4, the complete variable domain reads DTGVSQNPRHKITKRGQNVTFRCDPISEHNRLYWYRQTLGQGPEFLTYFQNEAQLEKSRLLSDRFSAERPKGSFSTLEIQRTEQGDSAMYLCASSLAGAENIQYFGAGTRLSVL.